This entry lists 20 T cell receptor beta chains sequenced from one sample in a study of blood T cell repertoires in COVID-19. Sequenced by immunoSEQ multiplex PCR; TCRdb stores in-frame clones only, minus some. This repertoire shows about 52,000 clones, roughly 91% found once; its top ten account for around 10%. Sequencing was performed on peripheral blood. These receptors all come from a man aged 80 or over with active or convalescent COVID-19.

V usage is TRBV7-2 and J usage is TRBJ2-7, with TRBD2 matching 11 bases. Germline V gives CDR1 SGHTA, CDR2 FQGNSA. The CDR3 is 14 amino acids. Losses at the gene ends were 1 base for V and 12 bases for J; bases not matched to a gene: 8. CDR3 protein: CASSLEQTSGTPYF. CDR3 nucleotides: TGTGCCAGCAGCTTAGAGCAGACTAGCGGGACTCCGTACTTC.

The chain is built from TRBV3-1 (or the pseudogene TRBV3-2) and TRBJ2-2; tentatively, D is TRBD2 (6 bases). The CDR3 contains 12 residues. The V gene lost 3 bases and the J gene lost 7 bases, with 6 bases spanning the gap. Germline V gene lookup returns CDR1 LGHDT and CDR2 YNNKEL (reference sequence). The CDR3 nucleotides are TGTGCCAGCAGCCAGGGGGGCGGGGAGCTGTTTTTT. This gives the protein CASSQGGGELFF.

V is TRBV4-3 and J is TRBJ2-1; 7 bases are a match to TRBD2. Germline V gene sequence: CDR1 LGHNA, CDR2 YSLEER. Losses at the gene ends were 2 bases for V and 8 bases for J; bases not matched to a gene: 15. The CDR3 has 17 residues. The CDR3 sequence: CASSQRTRGLVWHEQFF. The CDR3 DNA sequence: TGCGCCAGCAGCCAAAGGACGAGAGGACTAGTCTGGCATGAGCAGTTCTTC.

A single count supports this clone. The V gene is TRBV11-2, the J gene TRBJ1-2; the D is unclear. V was shortened by 3 bases and J by 4 bases, with 9 bases between the two germline ends. CDR1 and CDR2 from the germline V gene are SGHAT and FQNNGV. CDR3 length equals 13 residues. CDR3 in DNA: TGTGCCAGCAGCTTCACACCCCCCTATGGCTACACCTTC. It yields the protein CASSFTPPYGYTF.

This sequence joins TRBV7-9 and TRBJ2-3; D not resolved. From germline, CDR1 is SEHNR and CDR2 FQNEAQ (reference sequence). The CDR3 covers 11 residues. V was trimmed by 7 bases and J by 2 bases, leaving 4 bases between them. The CDR3 here is CASTHTDTQYF. The CDR3 region has the DNA TGTGCCAGCACCCACACAGATACGCAGTATTTT.

The CDR3 bases are TGTGCCAGCAGTGAAACATTCCCCGTCGCGGGCGGGGAGCTGTTTTTT. This sequence encodes CASSETFPVAGGELFF. The chain links TRBV6-4 to TRBJ2-2, with D possibly being TRBD2 (5 bases). Trimming removed 3 bases at V and 7 bases at J, with 18 bases between. The CDR3 is 16 residues long. Germline V lookup: CDR1 MRHNA, CDR2 SNTAGT.

The chain links TRBV30 to TRBJ1-6; possibly TRBD1 for D (5 bases). The CDR3 runs to 15 residues. Per germline, CDR1 GTSNPN and CDR2 SVGIG (reference sequence). V was trimmed by 0 bases and J by 9 bases, leaving 15 bases between them. The CDR3: CAWSVGAGRGSPLHF. Here the CDR3 DNA reads TGTGCCTGGAGTGTAGGGGCAGGGAGGGGTTCACCCCTCCACTTT.

This chain uses TRBV28 with TRBJ2-3, with D possibly TRBD1 on 6 matching bases. V shed 5 bases and J shed 2 bases, with 17 bases lying between them. The CDR3 is 16 residues long. The germline CDR1 and CDR2 sequences are MDHEN and SYDVKM. The CDR3 reads CASSVPQTGYTDTQYF. CDR3 DNA: TGTGCCAGCAGTGTCCCTCAGACAGGCTACACAGATACGCAGTATTTT.

This clone was detected only once. The chain has TRBV6-5 and TRBJ1-1; D is ambiguous. V lost 6 bases to trimming and J lost 5 bases, with 13 bases between them. The CDR3 length is 13 residues. CDR1 MNHEY and CDR2 SVGAGI come from the germline V gene. The chain's CDR3 is CASRPLGGTEAFF. CDR3 in DNA: TGTGCCAGCAGGCCCCTGGGCGGGACTGAAGCTTTCTTT.

J is TRBJ1-4 and V is TRBV5-1, with TRBD1 matching 7 bases. Germline V gene sequence: CDR1 SGHRS, CDR2 YFSETQ. The CDR3 consists of 16 residues. Losses at the gene ends were 0 bases for V and 4 bases for J; bases not matched to a gene: 6. Here the CDR3 reads CASSLEPYRGNEKLFF. The DNA for the CDR3 is TGCGCCAGCAGCTTGGAACCCTACAGGGGTAATGAAAAACTGTTTTTT.

The rearrangement links TRBV7-2 to TRBJ2-7; TRBD1 agrees at 8 bases. J lost 3 bases, V lost 1 base, and 5 bases had no gene match. The germline V gene encodes CDR1 SGHTA and CDR2 FQGNSA. This CDR3 has 15 residues. The CDR3 DNA sequence: TGTGCCAGCAGCTTAGGGACAGGGACGAGCTACGAGCAGTACTTC. It specifies CASSLGTGTSYEQYF.

The chain links TRBV5-1 to TRBJ2-2, with D perhaps TRBD2 (6 bases). The CDR3 covers 16 residues. V lost 6 bases, J lost 4 bases, and 19 bases lay in between. Germline V CDR1 and CDR2: SGHRS, YFSETQ. The CDR3 here is CASTRSGGRGTGELFF. The DNA for the CDR3 is TGCGCCAGCACCCGGTCCGGGGGACGGGGCACCGGGGAGCTGTTTTTT.

CDR3 sequence: CASRPQGARGYTF. The CDR3 coding sequence is TGTGCCAGCCGTCCTCAGGGGGCGCGTGGCTACACCTTC. The chain joins TRBV27 to TRBJ1-2; TRBD1 matches 8 bases. The CDR3 contains 13 residues. CDR1 is MNHEY, CDR2 SMNVEV, per germline (reference sequence). V lost 8 bases and J lost 7; bases outside the gene matches: 9.

CDR3 region: CASSYDRDSSYEQYF. The CDR3 DNA is TGTGCCAGCAGTTACGACCGGGACTCCTCCTACGAGCAGTACTTC. V gene TRBV6-5 combines with J gene TRBJ2-7, with a tentative D call TRBD2 (6 bases). The CDR3 length is 15 residues. Germline V gene data show CDR1 as MNHEY and CDR2 as SVGAGI. The ends were cut back, 2 bases at V and 0 bases at J, with 11 bases in the middle.

CDR3 in amino acids: CASGLMDSSYEQYF. The CDR3 region has the DNA TGTGCCAGCGGTTTAATGGACAGCTCCTACGAGCAGTACTTC. J is TRBJ2-7 and V is TRBV6-5; the D gene is possibly TRBD1 (6 bases). The CDR3 contains 14 residues. Germline CDR1 is MNHEY and CDR2 is SVGAGI. V lost 8 bases, J lost 0 bases, and 14 bases lay in between.

This rearrangement joins TRBV5-4 to TRBJ1-2; 10 nucleotides align to TRBD1. The CDR3 runs to 14 residues. Trimming removed 4 bases from V and 4 bases from J; junction bases left unmatched: 4. Germline assignment: CDR1 SGHNT and CDR2 YYREEE (reference sequence). In DNA, the CDR3 is TGTGCCAGCAGCGGGGACAGGGGCTCCTATGGCTACACCTTC. It is translated as CASSGDRGSYGYTF.

This clone was recorded once. The chain recombines TRBV11-2 with TRBJ2-5; the match to TRBD2 covers 8 bases. The CDR3 is made up of 14 amino acids. V was clipped by 5 bases and J by 4 bases; unmatched bases: 6. Germline assignment: CDR1 SGHAT and CDR2 FQNNGV. CDR3 nucleotide sequence: TGTGCCAGCAGCCGGTACGGGAGGGGAGAGACCCAGTACTTC. This codes for CASSRYGRGETQYF.

V is TRBV4-1 and J is TRBJ2-1; the match to TRBD2 covers 8 bases. The V gene end was trimmed by 0 bases and the J gene end by 4 bases; junction bases not matched to a gene: 8. This CDR3 is built from 17 residues. Germline V gene sequence: CDR1 MGHRA, CDR2 YSYEKL. The CDR3 region has the DNA TGCGCCAGCAGCCAAGATCTGAGTAGCGGGAAGTACAATGAGCAGTTCTTC. It encodes CASSQDLSSGKYNEQFF.

The chain has TRBV19 and TRBJ1-1; D remains ambiguous. CDR3 length: 14 residues. Looked up from germline, CDR1 is LNHDA and CDR2 is SQIVND (reference sequence). V was pared by 4 bases and J by 2 bases, with 11 bases between. The chain's CDR3 is CASSTRTRNTEAFF. In DNA, the CDR3 is TGTGCCAGTAGTACCCGAACACGTAACACTGAAGCTTTCTTT.

The J gene is TRBJ1-5, the V gene TRBV5-1; D call uncertain. The CDR3 sequence is 14 residues long. The ends were cut back, 0 bases at V and 3 bases at J, with 7 bases in the middle. The germline gives CDR1 SGHRS, CDR2 YFSETQ. Written as DNA, the CDR3 is TGCGCCAGCAGCTTGGGAGGAGACAATCAGCCCCAGCATTTT. Translation gives CASSLGGDNQPQHF. Supplemented by reference TRBV5-1 and TRBJ1-5, the full variable domain reads KAGVTQTPRYLIKTRGQQVTLSCSPISGHRSVSWYQQTPGQGLQFLFEYFSETQRNKGNFPGRFSGRQFSNSRSEMNVSTLELGDSALYLCASSLGGDNQPQHFGDGTRLSIL.